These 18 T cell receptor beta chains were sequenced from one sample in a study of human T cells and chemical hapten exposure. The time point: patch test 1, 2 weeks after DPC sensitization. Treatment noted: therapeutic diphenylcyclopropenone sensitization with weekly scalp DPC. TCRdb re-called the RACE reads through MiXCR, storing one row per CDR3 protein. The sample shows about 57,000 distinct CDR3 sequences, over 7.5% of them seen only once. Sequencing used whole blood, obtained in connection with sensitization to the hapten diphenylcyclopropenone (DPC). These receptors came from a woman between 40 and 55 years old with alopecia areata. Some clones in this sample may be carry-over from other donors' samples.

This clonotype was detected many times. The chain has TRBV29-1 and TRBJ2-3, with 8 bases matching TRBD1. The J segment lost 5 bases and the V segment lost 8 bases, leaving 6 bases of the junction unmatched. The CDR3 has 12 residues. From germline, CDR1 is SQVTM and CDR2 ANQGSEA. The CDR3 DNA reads TGCAGCTCCAGACAGGGGCGAGATACGCAGTATTTT. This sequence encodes CSSRQGRDTQYF.

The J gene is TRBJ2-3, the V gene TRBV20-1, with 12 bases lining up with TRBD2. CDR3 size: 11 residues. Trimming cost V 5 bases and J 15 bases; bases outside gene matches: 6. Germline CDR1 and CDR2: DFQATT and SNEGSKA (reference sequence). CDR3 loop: CSAELAGGGYF. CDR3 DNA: TGCAGTGCTGAACTAGCGGGGGGAGGTTATTTT.

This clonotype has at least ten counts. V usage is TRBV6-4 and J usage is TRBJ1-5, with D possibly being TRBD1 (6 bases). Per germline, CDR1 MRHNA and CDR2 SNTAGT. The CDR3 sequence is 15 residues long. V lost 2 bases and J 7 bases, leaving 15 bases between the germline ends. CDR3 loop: CASSDIKGGNQPQHF. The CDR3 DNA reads TGTGCCAGCAGTGACATTAAAGGGGGTAACCAGCCCCAGCATTTT.

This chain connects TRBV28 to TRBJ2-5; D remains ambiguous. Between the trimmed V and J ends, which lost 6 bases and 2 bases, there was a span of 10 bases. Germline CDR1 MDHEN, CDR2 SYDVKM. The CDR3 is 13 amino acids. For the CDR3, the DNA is TGTGCCAGCAGCCGGACCCTACAAGAGACCCAGTACTTC. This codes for CASSRTLQETQYF.

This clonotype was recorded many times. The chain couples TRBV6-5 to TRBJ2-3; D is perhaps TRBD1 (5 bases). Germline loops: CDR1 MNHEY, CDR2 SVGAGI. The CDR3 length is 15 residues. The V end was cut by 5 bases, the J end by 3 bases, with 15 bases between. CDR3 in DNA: TGTGCCAGCAGTCTCTGGCAGGGCGCGACAGATACGCAGTATTTT. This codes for CASSLWQGATDTQYF.

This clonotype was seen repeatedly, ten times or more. CDR3 residues: CSVVDRENSPLHF. The CDR3 DNA reads as TGCAGCGTTGTGGACAGAGAGAATTCACCCCTCCACTTT. This chain uses TRBV29-1 with TRBJ1-6; maybe TRBD1 (6 bases). The V end was cut by 4 bases, the J end by 7 bases, with 11 bases between. Per the germline V gene, CDR1 is SQVTM and CDR2 is ANQGSEA. The CDR3 extends over 13 amino acids.

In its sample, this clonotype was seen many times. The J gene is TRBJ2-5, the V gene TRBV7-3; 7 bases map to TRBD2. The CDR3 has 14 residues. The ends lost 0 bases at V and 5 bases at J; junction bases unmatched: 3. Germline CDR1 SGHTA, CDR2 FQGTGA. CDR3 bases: TGTGCCAGCAGCTTAACTGGGGGGGTGGAGACCCAGTACTTC. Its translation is CASSLTGGVETQYF. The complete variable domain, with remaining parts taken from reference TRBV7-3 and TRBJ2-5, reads GAGVSQTPSNKVTEKGKYVELRCDPISGHTALYWYRQSLGQGPEFLIYFQGTGAADDSGLPNDRFFAVRPEGSVSTLKIQRTERGDSAVYLCASSLTGGVETQYFGPGTRLLVL.

CDR3 coding DNA: TGTGCCAGCTCACCACCGATGACATACACAGATACGCAGTATTTT. Its translation is CASSPPMTYTDTQYF. V and J are TRBV18 and TRBJ2-3; D is uncertain. There are 15 residues in the CDR3. Germline V gene sequence: CDR1 KGHSH, CDR2 LQKENI. The V gene lost 0 bases and the J gene lost 2 bases, with 9 bases spanning the gap.

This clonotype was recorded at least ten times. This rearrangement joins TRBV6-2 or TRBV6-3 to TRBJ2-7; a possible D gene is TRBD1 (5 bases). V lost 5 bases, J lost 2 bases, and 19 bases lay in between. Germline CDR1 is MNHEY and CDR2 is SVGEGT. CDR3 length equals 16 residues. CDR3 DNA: TGTGCCAGCAGTGCCGCGAAGACAGAAAGACCCTACGAGCAGTACTTC. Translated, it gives CASSAAKTERPYEQYF.

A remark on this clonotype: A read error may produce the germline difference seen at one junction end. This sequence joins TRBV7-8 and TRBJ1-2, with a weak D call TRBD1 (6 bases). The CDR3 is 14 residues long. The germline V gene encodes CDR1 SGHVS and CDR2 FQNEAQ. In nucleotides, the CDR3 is TGTGCCGGCAGCCCAGAGGGGGATAACTATGGCTACACCTTC. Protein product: CAGSPEGDNYGYTF. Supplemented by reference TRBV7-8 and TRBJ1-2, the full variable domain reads GAGVSQSPRYKVAKRGQDVALRCDPISGHVSLFWYQQALGQGPEFLTYFQNEAQLDKSGLPSDRFFAERPEGSVSTLKIQRTQQEDSAVYLCAGSPEGDNYGYTFGSGTRLTVV.

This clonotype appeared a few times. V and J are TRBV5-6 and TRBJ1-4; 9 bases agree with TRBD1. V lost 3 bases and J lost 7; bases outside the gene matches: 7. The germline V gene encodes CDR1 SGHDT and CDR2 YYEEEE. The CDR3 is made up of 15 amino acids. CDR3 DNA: TGTGCCAGCAGCTCCTACGGACAGGGGTTTGAAAAACTGTTTTTT. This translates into CASSSYGQGFEKLFF.

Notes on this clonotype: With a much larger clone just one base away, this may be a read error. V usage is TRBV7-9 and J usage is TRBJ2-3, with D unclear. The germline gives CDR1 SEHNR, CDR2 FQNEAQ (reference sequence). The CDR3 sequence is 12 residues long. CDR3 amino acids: CASGLEETPRYF. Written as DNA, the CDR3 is TGTGCCAGCGGCTTAGAGGAGACACCGAGGTATTTT.

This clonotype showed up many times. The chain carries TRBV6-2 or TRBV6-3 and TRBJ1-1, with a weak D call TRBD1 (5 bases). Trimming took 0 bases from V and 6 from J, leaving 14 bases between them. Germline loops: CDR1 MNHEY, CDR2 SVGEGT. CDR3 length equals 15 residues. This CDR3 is CASSYSIGGWAEAFF. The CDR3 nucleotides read TGTGCCAGCAGTTACTCGATCGGGGGATGGGCTGAAGCTTTCTTT.

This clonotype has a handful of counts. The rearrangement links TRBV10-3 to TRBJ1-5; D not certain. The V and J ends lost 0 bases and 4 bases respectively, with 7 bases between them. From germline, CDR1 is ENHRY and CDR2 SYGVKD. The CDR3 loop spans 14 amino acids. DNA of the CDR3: TGTGCCATCAGTGAGTCGTCCACGAATCAGCCCCAGCATTTT. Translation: CAISESSTNQPQHF.

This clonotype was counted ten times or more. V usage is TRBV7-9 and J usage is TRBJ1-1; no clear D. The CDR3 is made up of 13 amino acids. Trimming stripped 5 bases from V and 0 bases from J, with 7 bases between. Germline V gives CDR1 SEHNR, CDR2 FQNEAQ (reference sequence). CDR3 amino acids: CASSSQMNTEAFF. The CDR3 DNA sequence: TGTGCCAGCAGCAGCCAGATGAACACTGAAGCTTTCTTT.

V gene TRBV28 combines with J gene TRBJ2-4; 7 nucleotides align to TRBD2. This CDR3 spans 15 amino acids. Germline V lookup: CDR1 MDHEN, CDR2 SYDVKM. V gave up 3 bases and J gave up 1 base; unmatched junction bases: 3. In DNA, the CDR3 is TGTGCCAGCAGTTTGAGCGGGGCGGCCAAAAACATTCAGTACTTC. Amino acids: CASSLSGAAKNIQYF.

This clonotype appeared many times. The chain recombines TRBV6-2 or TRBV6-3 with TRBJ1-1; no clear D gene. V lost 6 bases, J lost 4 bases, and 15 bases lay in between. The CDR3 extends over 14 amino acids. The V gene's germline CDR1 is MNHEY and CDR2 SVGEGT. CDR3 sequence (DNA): TGTGCCAGCAGCCTTCGACTGGAGATCACTGAAGCTTTCTTT. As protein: CASSLRLEITEAFF.

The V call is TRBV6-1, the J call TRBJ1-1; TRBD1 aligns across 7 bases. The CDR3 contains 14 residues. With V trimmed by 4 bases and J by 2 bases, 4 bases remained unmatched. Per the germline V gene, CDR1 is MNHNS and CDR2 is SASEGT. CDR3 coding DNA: TGTGCCAGCAGTGCAGGACAGGAAAACACTGAAGCTTTCTTT. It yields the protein CASSAGQENTEAFF.